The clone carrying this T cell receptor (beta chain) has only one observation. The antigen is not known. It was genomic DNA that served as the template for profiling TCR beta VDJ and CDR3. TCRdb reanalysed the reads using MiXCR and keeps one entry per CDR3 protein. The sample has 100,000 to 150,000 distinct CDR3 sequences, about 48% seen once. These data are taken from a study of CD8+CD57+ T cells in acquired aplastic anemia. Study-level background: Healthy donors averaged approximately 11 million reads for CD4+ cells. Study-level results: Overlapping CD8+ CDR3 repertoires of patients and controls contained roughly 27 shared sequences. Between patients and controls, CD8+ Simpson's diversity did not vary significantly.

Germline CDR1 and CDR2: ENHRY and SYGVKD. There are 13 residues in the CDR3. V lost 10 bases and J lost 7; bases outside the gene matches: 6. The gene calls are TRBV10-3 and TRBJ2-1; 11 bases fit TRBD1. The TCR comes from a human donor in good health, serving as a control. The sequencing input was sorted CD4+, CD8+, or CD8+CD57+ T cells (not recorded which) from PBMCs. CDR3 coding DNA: TGTGCCAAGGGACAGGGGGAAGAAAATGAGCAGTTCTTC. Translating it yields CAKGQGEENEQFF.